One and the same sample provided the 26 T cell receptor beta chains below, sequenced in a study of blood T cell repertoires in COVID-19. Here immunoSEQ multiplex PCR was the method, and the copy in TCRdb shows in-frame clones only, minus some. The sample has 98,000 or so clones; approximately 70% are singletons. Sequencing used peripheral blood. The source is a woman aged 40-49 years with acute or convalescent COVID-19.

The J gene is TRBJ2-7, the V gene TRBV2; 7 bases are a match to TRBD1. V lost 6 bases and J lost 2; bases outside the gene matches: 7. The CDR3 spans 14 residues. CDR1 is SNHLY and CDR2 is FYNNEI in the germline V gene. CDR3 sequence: CASSERQGAYEQYF. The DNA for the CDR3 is TGTGCCAGCAGCGAAAGGCAGGGGGCCTACGAGCAGTACTTC. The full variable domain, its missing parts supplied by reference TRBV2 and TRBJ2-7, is EPEVTQTPSHQVTQMGQEVILRCVPISNHLYFYWYRQILGQKVEFLVSFYNNEISEKSEIFDDQFSVERPDGSNFTLKIRSTKLEDSAMYFCASSERQGAYEQYFGPGTRLTVT.

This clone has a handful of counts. The CDR3 loop is CAISESLGVAEAFF. CDR3 DNA sequence: TGTGCCATCAGTGAGTCGCTGGGAGTGGCTGAAGCTTTCTTT. This chain links TRBV10-3 with TRBJ1-1; D uncertain. V was trimmed by 0 bases and J by 6 bases, leaving 11 bases between them. CDR1 ENHRY and CDR2 SYGVKD come from the germline V gene. This CDR3 is 14 amino acids long.

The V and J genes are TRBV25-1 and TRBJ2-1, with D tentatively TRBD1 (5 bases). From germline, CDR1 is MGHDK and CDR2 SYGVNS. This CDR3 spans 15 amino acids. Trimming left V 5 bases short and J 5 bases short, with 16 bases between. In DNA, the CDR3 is TGTGCCAGCAGTTTCCGGGTCAAGGGGAACAATGAGCAGTTCTTC. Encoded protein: CASSFRVKGNNEQFF.

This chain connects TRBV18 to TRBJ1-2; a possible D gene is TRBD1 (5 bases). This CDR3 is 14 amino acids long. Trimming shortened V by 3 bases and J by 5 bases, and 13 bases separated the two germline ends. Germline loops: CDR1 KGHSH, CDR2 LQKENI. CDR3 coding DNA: TGTGCCAGCTCACCGAATGAGGGGAGGTATGGCTACACCTTC. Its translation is CASSPNEGRYGYTF.

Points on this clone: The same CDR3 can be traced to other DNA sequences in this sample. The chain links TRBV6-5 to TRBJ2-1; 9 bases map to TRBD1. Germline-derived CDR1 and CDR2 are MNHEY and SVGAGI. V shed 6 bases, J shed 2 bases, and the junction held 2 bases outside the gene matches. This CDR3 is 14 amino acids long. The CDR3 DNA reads TGTGCCAGCAGGCGACAGGGGGCCTACAATGAGCAGTTCTTC. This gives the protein CASRRQGAYNEQFF.

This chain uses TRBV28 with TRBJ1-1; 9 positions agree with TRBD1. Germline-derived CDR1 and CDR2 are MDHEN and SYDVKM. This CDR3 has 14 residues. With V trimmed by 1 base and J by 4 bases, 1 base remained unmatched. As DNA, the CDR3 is TGTGCCAGCAGTTTATCGACAGGGGGCACTGAAGCTTTCTTT. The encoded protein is CASSLSTGGTEAFF.

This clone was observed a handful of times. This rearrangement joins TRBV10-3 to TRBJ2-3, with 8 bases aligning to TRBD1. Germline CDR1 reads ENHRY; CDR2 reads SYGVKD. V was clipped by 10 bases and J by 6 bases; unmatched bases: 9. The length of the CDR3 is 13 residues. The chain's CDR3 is CATTGQGEDTQYF. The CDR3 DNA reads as TGTGCCACAACCGGACAGGGTGAGGATACGCAGTATTTT.

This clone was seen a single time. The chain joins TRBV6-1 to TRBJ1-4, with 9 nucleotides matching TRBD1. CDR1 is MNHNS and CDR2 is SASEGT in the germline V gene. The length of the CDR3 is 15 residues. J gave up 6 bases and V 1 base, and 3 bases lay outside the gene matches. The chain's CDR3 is CASSEGGTGYEKLFF. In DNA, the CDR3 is TGTGCCAGCAGTGAAGGCGGGACAGGGTATGAAAAACTGTTTTTT.

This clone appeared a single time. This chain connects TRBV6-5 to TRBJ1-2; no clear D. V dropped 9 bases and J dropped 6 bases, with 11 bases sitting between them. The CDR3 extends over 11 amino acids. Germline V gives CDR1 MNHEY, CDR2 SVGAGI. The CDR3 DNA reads TGTGCCAGTCGAGGGCAGGATGGCTACACCTTC. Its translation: CASRGQDGYTF.

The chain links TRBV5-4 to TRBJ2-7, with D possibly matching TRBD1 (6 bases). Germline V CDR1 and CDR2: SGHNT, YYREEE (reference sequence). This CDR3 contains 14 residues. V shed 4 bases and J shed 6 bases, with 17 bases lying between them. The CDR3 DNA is TGTGCCAGCAGCACCCAGGGGAGCGCTTTCGAGCAGTACTTC. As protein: CASSTQGSAFEQYF.

CDR3 sequence (DNA): TGTGCCAGCAGCCCTAGACAGACTGGGGACTATGGCTACACCTTC. The encoded protein is CASSPRQTGDYGYTF. The genes are TRBV9 and TRBJ1-2; D may be TRBD1 (5 bases). The germline V gene encodes CDR1 SGDLS and CDR2 YYNGEE. V gave up 4 bases and J gave up 3 bases, with 16 bases separating them. The CDR3 has 15 amino acids.

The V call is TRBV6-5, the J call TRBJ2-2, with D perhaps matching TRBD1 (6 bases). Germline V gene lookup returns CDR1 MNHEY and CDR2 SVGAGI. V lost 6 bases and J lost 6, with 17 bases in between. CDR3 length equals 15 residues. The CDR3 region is CASSPNRELAGELFF. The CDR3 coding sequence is TGTGCCAGCAGCCCAAACAGGGAGCTAGCCGGGGAGCTGTTTTTT.

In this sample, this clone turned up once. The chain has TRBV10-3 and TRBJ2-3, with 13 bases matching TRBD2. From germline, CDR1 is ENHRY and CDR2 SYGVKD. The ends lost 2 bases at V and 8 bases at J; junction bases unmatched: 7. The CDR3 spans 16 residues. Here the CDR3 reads CAISEPGTSGEGTQYF. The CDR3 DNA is TGTGCCATCAGTGAGCCTGGGACTAGCGGGGAAGGTACGCAGTATTTT.

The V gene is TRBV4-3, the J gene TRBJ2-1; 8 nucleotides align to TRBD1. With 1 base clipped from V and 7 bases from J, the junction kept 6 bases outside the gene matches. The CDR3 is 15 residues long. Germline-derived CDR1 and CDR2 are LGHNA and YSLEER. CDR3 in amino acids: CASSQAGQGSNEQFF. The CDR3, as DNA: TGCGCCAGCAGCCAAGCCGGACAGGGTAGTAATGAGCAGTTCTTC.

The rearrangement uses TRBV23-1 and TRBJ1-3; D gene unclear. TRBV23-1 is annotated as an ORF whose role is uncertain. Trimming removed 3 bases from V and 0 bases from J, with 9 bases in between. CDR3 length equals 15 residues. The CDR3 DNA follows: TGCGCCAGCAGTCATGAGGAAGACTCTGGAAACACCATATATTTT. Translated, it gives CASSHEEDSGNTIYF.

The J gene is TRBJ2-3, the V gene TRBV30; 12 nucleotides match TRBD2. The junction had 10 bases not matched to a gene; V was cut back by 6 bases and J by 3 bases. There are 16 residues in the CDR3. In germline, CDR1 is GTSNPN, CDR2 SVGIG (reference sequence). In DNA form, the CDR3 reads TGTGCCTGTACTAGCGGGGGGTCAAGGGCGACAGATACGCAGTATTTT. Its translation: CACTSGGSRATDTQYF.

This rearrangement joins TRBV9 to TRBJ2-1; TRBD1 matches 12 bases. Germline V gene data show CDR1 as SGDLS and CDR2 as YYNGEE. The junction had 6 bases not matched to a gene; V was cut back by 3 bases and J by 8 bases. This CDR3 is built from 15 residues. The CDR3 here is CASSAGTGGFDEQFF. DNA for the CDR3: TGTGCCAGCAGCGCCGGGACAGGGGGCTTCGATGAGCAGTTCTTC.

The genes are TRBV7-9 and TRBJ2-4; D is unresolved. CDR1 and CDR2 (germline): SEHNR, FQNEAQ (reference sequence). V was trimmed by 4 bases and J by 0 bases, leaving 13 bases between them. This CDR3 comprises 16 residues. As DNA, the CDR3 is TGTGCCAGCAGCTCCGCCGGTCAACTAGCCAAAAACATTCAGTACTTC. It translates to CASSSAGQLAKNIQYF.

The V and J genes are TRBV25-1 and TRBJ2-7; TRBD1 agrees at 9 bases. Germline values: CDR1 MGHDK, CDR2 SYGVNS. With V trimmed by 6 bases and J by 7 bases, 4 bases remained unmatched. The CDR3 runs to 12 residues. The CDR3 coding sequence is TGTGCCAGCAGACAGGGGGCTAATGAGCAGTACTTC. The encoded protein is CASRQGANEQYF.

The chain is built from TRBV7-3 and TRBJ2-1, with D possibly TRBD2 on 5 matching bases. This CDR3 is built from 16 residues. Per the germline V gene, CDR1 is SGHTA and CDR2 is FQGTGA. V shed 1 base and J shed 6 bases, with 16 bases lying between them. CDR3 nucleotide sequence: TGTGCCAGCAGCTTAATCCCTAACGGAGGCCTCAATGAGCAGTTCTTC. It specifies CASSLIPNGGLNEQFF.

CDR3 sequence (DNA): TGTGCCATCAGTGAGCCCTTCCCTTGGCCCCAGCATTTT. This sequence encodes CAISEPFPWPQHF. The chain has TRBV10-3 and TRBJ1-5, with no clear D. The ends were cut back, 2 bases at V and 9 bases at J, with 11 bases in the middle. The CDR3 has 13 amino acids. Per the germline V gene, CDR1 is ENHRY and CDR2 is SYGVKD.

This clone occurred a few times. The DNA of the CDR3 is TGTGCCAGCCGCCGGCGGGACGACTATGGCTACACCTTC. As protein: CASRRRDDYGYTF. The gene calls are TRBV19 and TRBJ1-2; D possibly corresponds to TRBD1 (5 bases). CDR3 length: 13 amino acids. Germline CDR1 LNHDA, CDR2 SQIVND (reference sequence). V lost 9 bases, J lost 3 bases, and 14 bases lay in between.

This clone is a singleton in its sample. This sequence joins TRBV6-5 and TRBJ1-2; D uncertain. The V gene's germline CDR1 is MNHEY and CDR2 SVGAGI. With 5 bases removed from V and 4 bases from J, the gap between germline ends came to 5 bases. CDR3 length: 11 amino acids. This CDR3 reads CASSPRYGYTF. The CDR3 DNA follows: TGTGCCAGCAGTCCCCGCTATGGCTACACCTTC.

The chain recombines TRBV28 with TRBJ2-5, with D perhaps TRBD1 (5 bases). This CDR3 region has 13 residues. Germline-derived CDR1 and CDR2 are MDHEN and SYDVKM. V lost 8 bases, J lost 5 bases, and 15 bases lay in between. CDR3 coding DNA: TGTGCCAGCGGGGCCGACTTGCGGGAGACCCAGTACTTC. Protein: CASGADLRETQYF.

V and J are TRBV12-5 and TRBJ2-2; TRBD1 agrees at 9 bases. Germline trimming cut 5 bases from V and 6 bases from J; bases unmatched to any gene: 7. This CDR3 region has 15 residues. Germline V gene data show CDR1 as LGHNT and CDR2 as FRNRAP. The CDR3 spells CASGVGTGFAGELFF. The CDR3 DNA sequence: TGTGCTAGTGGTGTCGGGACAGGGTTTGCCGGGGAGCTGTTTTTT.

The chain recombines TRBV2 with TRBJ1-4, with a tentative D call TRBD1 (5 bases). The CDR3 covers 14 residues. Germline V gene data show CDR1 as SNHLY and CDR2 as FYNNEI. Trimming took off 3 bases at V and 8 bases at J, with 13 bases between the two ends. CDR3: CASSDGRVKEKLFF. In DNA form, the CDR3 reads TGTGCCAGCAGTGACGGCAGGGTGAAAGAAAAACTGTTTTTT.